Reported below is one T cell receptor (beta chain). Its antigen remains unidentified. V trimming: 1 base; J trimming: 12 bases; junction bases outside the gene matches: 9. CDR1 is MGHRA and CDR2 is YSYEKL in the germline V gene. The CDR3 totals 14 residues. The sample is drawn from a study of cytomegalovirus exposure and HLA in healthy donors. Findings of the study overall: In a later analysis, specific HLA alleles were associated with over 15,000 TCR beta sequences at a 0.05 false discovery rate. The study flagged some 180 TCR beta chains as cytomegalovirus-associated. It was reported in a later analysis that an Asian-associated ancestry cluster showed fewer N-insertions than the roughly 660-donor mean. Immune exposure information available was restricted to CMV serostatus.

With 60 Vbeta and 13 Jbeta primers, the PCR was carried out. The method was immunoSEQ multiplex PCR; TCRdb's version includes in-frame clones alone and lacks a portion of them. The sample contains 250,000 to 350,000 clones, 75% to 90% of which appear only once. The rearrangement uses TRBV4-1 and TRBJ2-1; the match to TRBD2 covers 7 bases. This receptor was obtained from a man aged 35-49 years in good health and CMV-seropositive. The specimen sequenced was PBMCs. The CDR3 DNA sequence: TGCGCCAGCAGCCAAGTTGGGGCGGGAGAGGTGCAGTTCTTC. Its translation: CASSQVGAGEVQFF.